This TCR beta chain was captured in a study of patients and donors after allogeneic stem cell transplantation. TCRdb re-called the RT-PCR reads with MiXCR, one entry per CDR3 protein. The table lists about 230,000 distinct CDR3 sequences, roughly 13% of them singletons. Germline CDR1 SGHTA, CDR2 FQGNSA. V shed 6 bases, J shed 8 bases, and the junction held 12 bases outside the gene matches. The length of the CDR3 is 15 residues. The sequenced sample consisted of blood, either unsorted or a sorted T cell fraction (not recorded which). The genes are TRBV7-2 and TRBJ2-1; 8 nucleotides line up with TRBD2. This receptor was taken from a human donor who was either an allogeneic HSCT recipient or a stem cell or donor lymphocyte infusion donor (not recorded which). It is not recorded whose cells these are; they may come from a transplant donor. The CDR3, as DNA: TGTGCCAGCAGGCCGGGACTAGGCATTATCGATGAGCAGTTCTTC. Protein sequence: CASRPGLGIIDEQFF.